The next 2 T cell receptor beta chains were all read from a single sample in a study of persistence of HIV-infected CD4 T cells. Their specific antigens are unknown. The libraries were made with immunoSEQ version 4 in survey mode. Assay used: immunoSEQ multiplex PCR; TCRdb lists only in-frame clones, some missing. The data contain about 20,000 clones, roughly 74% of them singletons. Lysates of CMV-infected fibroblasts at 10 ug/mL stimulated these cells. Sorting selected CD4+ T cells upregulating both CD40 ligand and CD69. The sample here was CD4+ T cells sorted from PBMCs after roughly 19-hour stimulation, taken from a patient who received antiretroviral therapy. These receptors were obtained from an adult man with HIV who was CMV-seropositive.

The V call is TRBV7-3, the J call TRBJ2-2, with TRBD2 matching over 8 bases. V lost 0 bases, J lost 3 bases, and 3 bases stayed unmatched. The CDR3 sequence is 16 residues long. From germline, CDR1 is SGHTA and CDR2 FQGTGA. The CDR3 here is CASSLTGGADTGELFF. The CDR3 DNA follows: TGTGCCAGCAGCTTAACCGGGGGGGCGGACACCGGGGAGCTGTTTTTT.

This clone was picked up one time. J is TRBJ2-3 and V is TRBV3-1 (or the pseudogene TRBV3-2), with 9 bases lining up with TRBD2. Germline assignment: CDR1 LGHDT and CDR2 YNNKEL (reference sequence). CDR3 size: 18 residues. The junction had 13 bases not matched to a gene; V was cut back by 0 bases and J by 6 bases. The CDR3 region has the DNA TGTGCCAGCAGCCAAGATTCGTGGGCGGGAGGGGATAGCGATACGCAGTATTTT. Its protein is CASSQDSWAGGDSDTQYF.